One sample yielded the 18 T cell receptor beta chains listed below, sequenced in a study of T cells in Graves' hyperthyroidism and ophthalmopathy. Amplification targeted TCR beta CDR3 regions from RNA transcripts. A first-round RT-PCR of the TCR CDR3 used the HTBI primer set. TCRdb re-called the multiplex PCR reads with MiXCR, one entry per CDR3 protein. The data hold 500,000 to 700,000 distinct CDR3 sequences, with over 15% observed a single time. The sample consisted of blood. These receptors all come from a woman under 30 with Graves' hyperthyroidism.

A few counts support this clonotype. The CDR3, as DNA: TGTGCCAGCAGTTCGCTCCGGGACGCATCCCAGTACTTC. Its protein is CASSSLRDASQYF. The chain couples TRBV27 to TRBJ2-5; D tentatively fits TRBD1 or TRBD2 (5 bases each). Germline V gene data show CDR1 as MNHEY and CDR2 as SMNVEV (reference sequence). V lost 4 bases and J 9 bases, leaving 15 bases between the germline ends. The CDR3 spans 13 residues.

There are many counts of this clonotype. The genes are TRBV11-3 and TRBJ2-1, with 14 nucleotides matching TRBD2. The CDR3 contains 16 residues. Germline-derived CDR1 and CDR2 are SGHNT and YENEEA. The V segment lost 5 bases and the J segment 6 bases; nucleotides outside the gene matches: 6. CDR3 loop: CASSQGLAGVSNEQFF. The CDR3 DNA sequence: TGTGCCAGCAGCCAGGGACTAGCGGGAGTTTCCAATGAGCAGTTCTTC.

V is TRBV4-1 and J is TRBJ2-1; D call uncertain. V was pared by 0 bases and J by 4 bases, with 10 bases between. Looked up from germline, CDR1 is MGHRA and CDR2 is YSYEKL. The CDR3 totals 15 residues. The CDR3 DNA reads as TGCGCCAGCAGCCAAGATGGGTACCCTTACAATGAGCAGTTCTTC. This translates into CASSQDGYPYNEQFF.

Ten or more counts support this clonotype. This chain uses TRBV10-1 with TRBJ2-1, with no clear D. The CDR3 loop spans 13 amino acids. CDR1 WNHNN and CDR2 SYGVQD come from the germline V gene (reference sequence). V gave up 8 bases and J gave up 3 bases, with 11 bases separating them. The CDR3 here is CASSQPGYNEQFF. Written as DNA, the CDR3 is TGCGCCAGCTCCCAACCGGGCTACAATGAGCAGTTCTTC.

A word on this clonotype: One base away lies a much larger clone, so this may be a sequencing read error. The chain is built from TRBV7-9 and TRBJ2-7; TRBD2 matches 9 bases. Germline lookup yields CDR1 SEHNR and CDR2 FQNEAQ (reference sequence). This CDR3 is 16 amino acids long. With 1 base clipped from V and 2 bases from J, the junction kept 6 bases outside the gene matches. DNA of the CDR3: TGTGCCAGCAGCTTAGATTTTGGCGGGGGGGCCTACGAGCAGTACTTC. Translated, it gives CASSLDFGGGAYEQYF.

The DNA for the CDR3 is TGTGCCAGCAGCTTGAGATGGGGAGAGACCCAGTACTTC. Translated, it gives CASSLRWGETQYF. J is TRBJ2-5 and V is TRBV7-9, with D hard to call. Germline V gene lookup returns CDR1 SEHNR and CDR2 FQNEAQ (reference sequence). The ends were cut back, 3 bases at V and 4 bases at J, with 9 bases in the middle. This CDR3 contains 13 residues.

This clonotype was seen repeatedly, ten times or more. The V gene is TRBV5-4, the J gene TRBJ2-7; 10 bases agree with TRBD2. Germline V gene sequence: CDR1 SGHNT, CDR2 YYREEE (reference sequence). After removal of 5 bases from V and 4 bases from J, the junction contained 9 bases not matched to a gene. This CDR3 has 15 amino acids. CDR3: CASSSKREGRYEQYF. DNA of the CDR3: TGTGCCAGCAGTTCAAAGCGGGAGGGCCGATACGAGCAGTACTTC.

This clonotype was seen only a few times. The CDR3 DNA follows: TGTGCCAGCACCCCGGAAGCACCTAGCGGGGGGTACAATGAGCAGTTCTTC. Translating gives CASTPEAPSGGYNEQFF. The chain combines TRBV7-9 with TRBJ2-1; TRBD2 matches 11 bases. The CDR3 is 17 amino acids. CDR1 is SEHNR and CDR2 is FQNEAQ in the germline V gene (reference sequence). Trimming cost V 7 bases and J 4 bases; bases outside gene matches: 12.

This clonotype was counted ten times or more. The chain carries TRBV7-8 and TRBJ2-5; the D gene is possibly TRBD2 (6 bases). Trimming took 5 bases from V and 4 from J, leaving 11 bases between them. This CDR3 region has 13 residues. Germline values: CDR1 SGHVS, CDR2 FQNEAQ. This chain's CDR3 is CASSVDSGETQYF. The CDR3 DNA sequence: TGTGCCAGCAGCGTAGATAGCGGAGAGACCCAGTACTTC.

The chain has TRBV19 and TRBJ1-2, with D unresolved. With 2 bases removed from V and 6 bases from J, the gap between germline ends came to 13 bases. There are 14 residues in the CDR3. Germline V gene data show CDR1 as LNHDA and CDR2 as SQIVND (reference sequence). In DNA form, the CDR3 reads TGTGCCAGTAGTATAATGAGCGGTGGAGATGGCTACACCTTC. This translates into CASSIMSGGDGYTF.

This clonotype was seen more than once but under ten times. The chain has TRBV9 and TRBJ2-3, with D tentatively TRBD1 (5 bases). The CDR3 has 15 residues. The germline V and J ends were trimmed by 4 bases and 8 bases, with 20 bases remaining between them. Per germline, CDR1 SGDLS and CDR2 YYNGEE. Here the CDR3 reads CASSLGASAQGTQYF. CDR3 bases: TGTGCCAGCAGCCTAGGGGCGTCCGCACAAGGTACGCAGTATTTT.

This sequence joins TRBV4-1 and TRBJ2-5; D remains ambiguous. The germline V gene encodes CDR1 MGHRA and CDR2 YSYEKL. The CDR3 loop spans 16 amino acids. V was clipped by 0 bases and J by 4 bases, with 15 bases between them. CDR3 bases: TGCGCCAGCAGCCAAGACCCCAGTTTTGGCGGAGAGACCCAGTACTTC. As protein: CASSQDPSFGGETQYF.

This clonotype was seen at least ten times. The rearrangement joins TRBV18 to TRBJ1-2, with TRBD1 matching over 7 bases. The CDR3 runs 13 residues. Germline V CDR1 and CDR2: KGHSH, LQKENI. After removal of 1 base from V and 7 bases from J, the junction contained 3 bases not matched to a gene. CDR3 residues: CASSPREGAGYTF. The CDR3 DNA is TGTGCCAGCTCACCACGCGAGGGGGCTGGCTACACCTTC.

There are many counts of this clonotype. The chain recombines TRBV6-1 with TRBJ1-5; TRBD1 agrees at 7 bases. V dropped 5 bases and J dropped 5; count of bases not matched to a gene: 9. The CDR3 is 15 residues long. The V gene's germline CDR1 is MNHNS and CDR2 SASEGT. Here the CDR3 reads CASSIKGQNHQPQHF. The CDR3 bases are TGTGCCAGCAGTATTAAGGGACAGAACCATCAGCCCCAGCATTTT.

This clonotype was seen more than once but under ten times. The genes are TRBV12-3 or TRBV12-4 and TRBJ1-3; 8 bases match TRBD1. CDR3 length equals 16 residues. Losses at the gene ends were 7 bases for V and 0 bases for J; bases not matched to a gene: 8. The DNA of the CDR3 is TGTGCCAGCAACTACGACAGGGGCCGCTCTGGAAACACCATATATTTT. Translated, it gives CASNYDRGRSGNTIYF.

This clonotype was picked up one time. The J gene is TRBJ2-5, the V gene TRBV25-1; D is undetermined. CDR3 length: 12 amino acids. Germline CDR1 MGHDK, CDR2 SYGVNS. Trimming cost V 4 bases and J 5 bases, with 8 bases left between them. CDR3 bases: TGTGCCAGCAGTGCCCTGGGTGAGACCCAGTACTTC. Translating it yields CASSALGETQYF.

This clonotype was counted a few times. This chain links TRBV20-1 with TRBJ2-1; D not certain. The CDR3 extends over 12 amino acids. Germline CDR1 and CDR2: DFQATT and SNEGSKA (reference sequence). V lost 1 base and J 5 bases, leaving 6 bases between the germline ends. For the CDR3, the DNA is TGCAGTGCTAGAGTCCCTAACAATGAGCAGTTCTTC. Translating it yields CSARVPNNEQFF.

This clonotype was observed many times. The chain carries TRBV2 and TRBJ1-2, with 7 bases fitting TRBD1. The ends lost 8 bases at V and 8 bases at J; junction bases unmatched: 8. Germline assignment: CDR1 SNHLY and CDR2 FYNNEI. The CDR3 is 12 amino acids. Here the CDR3 DNA reads TGTGCCAGCGGGCAGGGGGTGGTCGGCTACACCTTC. It encodes CASGQGVVGYTF.